This entry is about one T cell receptor (beta chain). As yet, its antigen is unknown. The sorted Tregs were CD4+CD25+CD127-/low cells. Unmatched junction bases numbered 9, after V lost 6 bases and J lost 13 bases. The CDR3 consists of 13 residues. Semi-nested PCR with Nested Universal Primer A followed constant-region reverse priming of full-length variable regions. TCRdb reprocessed the 5' RACE reads via MiXCR and lists one record per CDR3 protein. This table has 50,000 to 70,000 distinct CDR3 sequences, less than 25% appearing once. Study-wide findings and caveats: Larger-cohort validation covered only one TCR beta V-J rearrangement. Tumor memory CD4+ T cell TCR gene usage clustered with blood and lymph node memory CD4+ cells and lymph node naive CD4+ cells. Tumor Treg TCRs overlapped most with tumor naive CD4+ cells.

Specimen: tumor-infiltrating Tregs sorted from the breast tumor. The V and J genes are TRBV12-3 or TRBV12-4 and TRBJ2-2, with 9 bases that match TRBD1. The receptor comes from a female donor with breast cancer. CDR3 nucleotide sequence: TGTGCCAGCAGCCTTCGGACAGGGGATATGCTGTTTTTT. The encoded protein is CASSLRTGDMLFF.